These T cell receptor beta chains were read from a single sample in a study of tumor-infiltrating lymphocytes in oesophageal squamous cell carcinoma. In TCRdb, the PCR reads were re-called with MiXCR into one record per CDR3 protein. The table lists 18,000 or so distinct CDR3 sequences, 40% to 45% of them singletons. The sequenced material came from normal esophageal tissue next to the tumor. The receptors were gathered from a male donor with esophageal squamous cell carcinoma. Both conserved end residues are part of each CDR3. D genes are given only for firm matches. Clone size is given for some rows only: seen once, a few or many times, or a class if the clone is expanded.

size,D,V,J,DNA,CDR3
medium-sized,NA,TRBV7-9,TRBJ2-5,TGTGCCAGCAGCTCCAGCGGGCAAGAGACCCAGTACTTC,CASSSSGQETQYF
many,NA,TRBV4-2,TRBJ2-7,TGTGCCAGCAGCCCGGGGCCCACTAGCTCGCACCTCCACGAGCAGTACTTC,CASSPGPTSSHLHEQYF
few,TRBD1,TRBV19,TRBJ2-6,TGTGCCAGTAACCCACAGGGGCTATTTTCCGGGGCCAACGTCCTGACTTTC,CASNPQGLFSGANVLTF
NA,TRBD2,TRBV9,TRBJ2-1,TGTGCCAGCAGCATTGGACTAGCGGGAGGGCAGGGTGAGCAGTTCTTC,CASSIGLAGGQGEQFF
NA,NA,TRBV7-2,TRBJ2-5,TGTGCCAGCAGCTTTCGGGCCAAGAGGGTATTCTTC,CASSFRAKRVFF
few,TRBD2,TRBV7-2,TRBJ2-5,TGTGCCAGCAGCTTAGAACTAGCGGGAGGGGATGAGACCCAGTACTTC,CASSLELAGGDETQYF
NA,NA,TRBV6-4,TRBJ1-1,TGTGCCAGCAGTGACCGCCGGAACACTGAAGCTTTCTTT,CASSDRRNTEAFF
many,NA,TRBV27,TRBJ1-2,TGTGCCAGCAGTTTACTCCTAGGTTATGGCTACACCTTC,CASSLLLGYGYTF
many,NA,TRBV7-2,TRBJ1-1,TGTGCCAGCAGTCTGACGGTGAACACTGAAGCTTTCTTT,CASSLTVNTEAFF
many,TRBD2,TRBV6-1,TRBJ2-7,TGTGCCAGCAGACCACTAGCGGGATGGGACGAGCAGTACTTC,CASRPLAGWDEQYF
few,NA,TRBV6-5,TRBJ2-1,TGTGCCAGCAGTCTGCAGGGGGGGGTCACTGAAGCTTTCTTC,CASSLQGGVTEAFF
NA,NA,TRBV7-8,TRBJ1-4,TGTGCCAGCAGCTTAGGGGCGGGGTTGGAAAAACTGTTTTTT,CASSLGAGLEKLFF
NA,TRBD2,TRBV7-3,TRBJ2-1,TGTGCCAGCAGCTTATTCCGGACTAGCGGGAGAAGAAGAAATGAGCAGTTCTTC,CASSLFRTSGRRRNEQFF
few,NA,TRBV7-8,TRBJ2-1,TGTGCCAGCAGCTTAGGTAGGGGCCCCTACAATGAGCAGTTCTTC,CASSLGRGPYNEQFF
NA,NA,TRBV12-3/TRBV12-4,TRBJ2-1,TGTGCCAGCAGGCGGACTCTTAACTCCTACAATGAGCAGTTCTTT,CASRRTLNSYNEQFF
NA,TRBD2,TRBV6-8,TRBJ2-4,TGTGCCAGCAGACCTTGGGCTAGCGGGAGAGAGCAGTACTTC,CASRPWASGREQYF
medium-sized,NA,TRBV7-2,TRBJ1-4,TGTGCCAGCAGCTTAGGAACGATTGGCAGGGCCGAAAAACTGTTTTTT,CASSLGTIGRAEKLFF
many,NA,TRBV5-6,TRBJ2-1,TGTGCCAGCAGAGTATTTGCGGGAACCTACAATGAGCAGTTCTTC,CASRVFAGTYNEQFF
NA,TRBD2,TRBV7-3,TRBJ2-1,TGTGCCAGCAGCTTCTCTAGCGGGAATTACAATGAGCAGTTCTTC,CASSFSSGNYNEQFF
few,NA,TRBV7-2,TRBJ2-6,TGTGCCAGCAGCCCACAGGGCTCTGGGGCCAACGTCCTGACTTTC,CASSPQGSGANVLTF
medium-sized,NA,TRBV7-9,TRBJ1-1,TGTGCCAGCAGCTGGTTTGTGGGCACCGAAGCTTTCTTT,CASSWFVGTEAFF
many,NA,TRBV6-4,TRBJ2-1,TGTGCCAGCAGTGACTTCTCCAGCGATTCCTACAATGAGCAGTTCTTC,CASSDFSSDSYNEQFF
NA,NA,TRBV10-1,TRBJ1-1,TGCGCCAGCAGTGACCCAACAGGGACTGAAGCTTTCTTT,CASSDPTGTEAFF
few,NA,TRBV7-9,TRBJ2-7,TGTGCCAGCAGCTTAGTCAGCAACTACTACAATGAGCAGTACTTC,CASSLVSNYYNEQYF
NA,TRBD1,TRBV7-3,TRBJ2-7,TGTGCCAGCAGCCTACAGGGGGACTACGAGCAGTACTTC,CASSLQGDYEQYF